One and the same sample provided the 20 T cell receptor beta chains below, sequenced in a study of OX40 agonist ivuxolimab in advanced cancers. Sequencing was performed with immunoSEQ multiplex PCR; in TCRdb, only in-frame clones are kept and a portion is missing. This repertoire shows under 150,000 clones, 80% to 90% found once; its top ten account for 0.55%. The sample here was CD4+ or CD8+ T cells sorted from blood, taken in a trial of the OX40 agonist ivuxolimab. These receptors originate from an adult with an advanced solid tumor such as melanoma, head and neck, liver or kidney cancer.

CDR3 loop: CASSGGAEDTQYF. The CDR3 nucleotides read TGTGCCAGTAGCGGGGGGGCCGAAGATACGCAGTATTTT. V usage is TRBV28 and J usage is TRBJ2-3; 11 bases line up with TRBD2. V gave up 9 bases and J gave up 5 bases; unmatched junction bases: 4. The CDR3 is 13 amino acids. The germline V gene encodes CDR1 MDHEN and CDR2 SYDVKM.

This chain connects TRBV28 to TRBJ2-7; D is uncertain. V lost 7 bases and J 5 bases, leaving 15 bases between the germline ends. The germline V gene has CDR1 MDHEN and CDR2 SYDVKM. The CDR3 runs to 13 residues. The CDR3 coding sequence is TGTGCCAGCACCCCTCGGAACATCCACGAGCAGTACTTC. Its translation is CASTPRNIHEQYF.

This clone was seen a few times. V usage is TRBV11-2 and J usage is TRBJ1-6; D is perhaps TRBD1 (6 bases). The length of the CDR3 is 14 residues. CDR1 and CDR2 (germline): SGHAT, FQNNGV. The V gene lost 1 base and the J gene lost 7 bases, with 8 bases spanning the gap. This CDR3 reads CASSLAQGNSPLHF. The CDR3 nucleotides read TGTGCCAGCAGCTTAGCACAGGGAAATTCACCCCTCCACTTT.

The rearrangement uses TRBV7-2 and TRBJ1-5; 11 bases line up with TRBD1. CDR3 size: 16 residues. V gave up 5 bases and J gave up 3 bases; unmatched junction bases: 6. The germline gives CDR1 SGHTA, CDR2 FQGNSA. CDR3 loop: CASSIGQGAFNQPQHF. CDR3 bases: TGTGCCAGCAGCATCGGACAGGGGGCCTTCAATCAGCCCCAGCATTTT.

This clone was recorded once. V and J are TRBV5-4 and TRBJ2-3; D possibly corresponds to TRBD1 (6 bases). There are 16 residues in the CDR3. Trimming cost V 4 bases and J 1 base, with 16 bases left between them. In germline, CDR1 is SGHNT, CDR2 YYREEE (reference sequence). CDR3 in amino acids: CASSTPQGIGTDTQYF. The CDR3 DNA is TGTGCCAGCAGCACCCCACAGGGAATTGGCACAGATACGCAGTATTTT.

The DNA for the CDR3 is TGCGCCAGCAGCTTGTACCTTGGCACAGATACGCAGTATTTT. Amino acids: CASSLYLGTDTQYF. The chain couples TRBV5-1 to TRBJ2-3; D call uncertain. Trimming took 1 base from V and 1 from J, leaving 7 bases between them. CDR1 and CDR2 from the germline V gene are SGHRS and YFSETQ. The CDR3 contains 14 residues.

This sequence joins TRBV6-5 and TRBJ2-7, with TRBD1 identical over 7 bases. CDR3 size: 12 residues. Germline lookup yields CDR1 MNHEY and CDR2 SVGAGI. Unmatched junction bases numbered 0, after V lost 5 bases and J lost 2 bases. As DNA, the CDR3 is TGTGCCAGCAGTGGGACAGCCTACGAGCAGTACTTC. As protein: CASSGTAYEQYF.

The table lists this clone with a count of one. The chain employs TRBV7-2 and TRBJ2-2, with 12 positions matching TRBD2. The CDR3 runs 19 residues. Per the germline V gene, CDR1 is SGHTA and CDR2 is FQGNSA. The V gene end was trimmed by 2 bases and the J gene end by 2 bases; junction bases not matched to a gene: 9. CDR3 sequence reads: CASSLRWTSGAGNTGELFF. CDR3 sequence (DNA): TGTGCCAGCAGCTTAAGGTGGACTAGCGGGGCGGGAAACACCGGGGAGCTGTTTTTT.

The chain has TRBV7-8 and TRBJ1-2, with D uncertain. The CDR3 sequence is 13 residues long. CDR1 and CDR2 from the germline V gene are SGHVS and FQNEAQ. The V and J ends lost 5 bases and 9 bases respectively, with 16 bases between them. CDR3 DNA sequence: TGTGCCAGCAGCCCGAGCCTTGGGGTGAGCTACACCTTC. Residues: CASSPSLGVSYTF.

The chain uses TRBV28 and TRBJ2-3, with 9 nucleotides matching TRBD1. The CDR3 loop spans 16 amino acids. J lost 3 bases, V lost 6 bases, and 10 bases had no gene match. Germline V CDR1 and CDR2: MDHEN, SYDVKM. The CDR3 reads CASRPSQGAQTDTQYF. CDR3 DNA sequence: TGTGCCAGCAGACCCTCACAGGGGGCTCAGACAGATACGCAGTATTTT.

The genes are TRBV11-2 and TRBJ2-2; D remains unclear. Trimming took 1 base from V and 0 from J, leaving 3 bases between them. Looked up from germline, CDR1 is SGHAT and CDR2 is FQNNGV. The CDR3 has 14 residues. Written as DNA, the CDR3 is TGTGCCAGCAGCTTAGGACCGAACACCGGGGAGCTGTTTTTT. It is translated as CASSLGPNTGELFF.

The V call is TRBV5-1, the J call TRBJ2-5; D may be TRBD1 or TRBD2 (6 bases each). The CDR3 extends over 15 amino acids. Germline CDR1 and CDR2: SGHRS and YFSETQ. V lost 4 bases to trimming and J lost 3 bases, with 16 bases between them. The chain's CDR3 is CASSRRAGEKETQYF. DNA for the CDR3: TGCGCCAGCAGCCGGAGGGCAGGGGAGAAAGAGACCCAGTACTTC.

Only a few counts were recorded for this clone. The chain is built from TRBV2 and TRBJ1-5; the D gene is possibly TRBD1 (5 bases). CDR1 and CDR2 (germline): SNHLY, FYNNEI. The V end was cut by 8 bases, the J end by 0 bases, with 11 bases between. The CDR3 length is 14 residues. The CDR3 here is CASLTDYSNQPQHF. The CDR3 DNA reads TGTGCCAGCCTGACAGACTATAGCAATCAGCCCCAGCATTTT.

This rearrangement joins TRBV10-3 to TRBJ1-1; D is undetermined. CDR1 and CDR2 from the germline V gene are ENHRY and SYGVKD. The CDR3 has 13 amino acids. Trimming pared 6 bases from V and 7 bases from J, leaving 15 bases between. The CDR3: CAISPSEAVEAFF. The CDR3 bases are TGTGCCATCAGCCCCTCCGAGGCGGTTGAAGCTTTCTTT.

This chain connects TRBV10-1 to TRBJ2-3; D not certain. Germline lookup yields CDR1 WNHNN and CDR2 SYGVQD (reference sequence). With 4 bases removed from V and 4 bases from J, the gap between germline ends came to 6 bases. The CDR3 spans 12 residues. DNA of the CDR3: TGCGCCAGCAGTGGGATAGCAGATACGCAGTATTTT. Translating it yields CASSGIADTQYF.

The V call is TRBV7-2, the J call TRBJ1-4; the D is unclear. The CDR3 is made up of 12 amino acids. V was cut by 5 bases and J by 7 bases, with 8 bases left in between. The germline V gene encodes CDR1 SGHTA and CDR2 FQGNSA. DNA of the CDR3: TGTGCCAGCAGCACACCTCCTGAAAAACTGTTTTTT. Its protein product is CASSTPPEKLFF.

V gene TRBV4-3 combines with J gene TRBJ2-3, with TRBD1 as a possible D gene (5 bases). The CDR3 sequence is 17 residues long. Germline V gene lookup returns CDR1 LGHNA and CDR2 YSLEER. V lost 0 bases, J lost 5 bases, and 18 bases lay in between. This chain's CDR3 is CASSQEAWGGFGDTQYF. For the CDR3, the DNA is TGCGCCAGCAGCCAAGAAGCTTGGGGCGGTTTTGGAGATACGCAGTATTTT.

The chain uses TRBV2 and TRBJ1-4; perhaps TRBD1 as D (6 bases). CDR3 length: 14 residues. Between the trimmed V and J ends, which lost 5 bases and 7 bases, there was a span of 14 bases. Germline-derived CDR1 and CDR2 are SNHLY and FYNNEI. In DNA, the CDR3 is TGTGCCAGCAGTCTTCAGGGGTCCGGTGAAAAACTGTTTTTT. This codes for CASSLQGSGEKLFF. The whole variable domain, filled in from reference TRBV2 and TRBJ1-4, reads EPEVTQTPSHQVTQMGQEVILRCVPISNHLYFYWYRQILGQKVEFLVSFYNNEISEKSEIFDDQFSVERPDGSNFTLKIRSTKLEDSAMYFCASSLQGSGEKLFFGSGTQLSVL.

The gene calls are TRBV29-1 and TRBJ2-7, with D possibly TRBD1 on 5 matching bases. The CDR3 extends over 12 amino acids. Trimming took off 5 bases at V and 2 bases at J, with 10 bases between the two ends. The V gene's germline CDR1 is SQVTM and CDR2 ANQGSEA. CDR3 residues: CSVRQTTYEQYF. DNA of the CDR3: TGCAGCGTTCGACAGACAACCTACGAGCAGTACTTC.

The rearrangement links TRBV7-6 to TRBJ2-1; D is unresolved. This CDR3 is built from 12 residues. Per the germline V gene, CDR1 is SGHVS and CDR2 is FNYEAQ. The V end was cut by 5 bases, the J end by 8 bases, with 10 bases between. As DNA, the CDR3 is TGTGCCAGCAGCGATCATTCGGATGAGCAGTTCTTC. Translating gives CASSDHSDEQFF.